This entry describes one T cell receptor (beta chain). Its antigen is not known. Since a far larger clone is one base different, this is likely a read error. CD4+ cells were split into CD45RA+ naive and CD45RA-negative memory subsets. The data stem from a study of shared clonotypes between healthy human individuals. Findings and caveats of the study: The study generally estimated greater richness for naive than memory subsets.

The table came from immunoSEQ multiplex PCR; TCRdb's copy has only in-frame clones and leaves some out. There are more than 550,000 clones in the sample; approximately 72% occur only once, and under 2% lies in the top ten. CDR3 length: 12 residues. Germline CDR1 reads SGHRS; CDR2 reads YFSETQ. Trimming cost V 2 bases and J 9 bases, with 11 bases left between them. V usage is TRBV5-1 and J usage is TRBJ1-2, with no clear D. This TCR derives from a woman aged 30 to 39 in good health. The sample was memory CD4+ T cells sorted from blood. As for subset: CD45RA-negative fraction. CDR3 region: CASSFRGLCYTF. The DNA of the CDR3 is TGCGCCAGCAGCTTCAGAGGTCTCTGCTACACCTTC.